The rows below give T cell receptor beta chains drawn from one sample of a study of blood T cell repertoires in COVID-19. Repertoires were generated with immunoSEQ multiplex PCR, while TCRdb's copy carries only in-frame clones and drops some. The sample records roughly 250,000 clones, about nine tenths being singletons. The source material was PBMCs or T cells enriched from blood (not recorded which). The receptor source for this set is a woman under 30 who had recovered from COVID-19. CDR3s include the opening cysteine and the closing phenylalanine or tryptophan. D genes are given only for firm matches. Only part of the rows carry a size: once, few, many, or a class if the clone is expanded.

>TRBJ1-1|NA|TRBV15|NA
CATSGRGNTEAFF
TGTGCCACCAGCGGCAGGGGGAACACTGAAGCTTTCTTT
>TRBJ2-2|NA|TRBV14|NA
CASSPRVGVSTGELFF
TGTGCCAGCAGCCCAAGAGTCGGGGTGAGCACCGGGGAGCTGTTTTTT
>TRBJ2-5|NA|TRBV7-9|NA
CASIELETQYF
TGTGCCAGCATCGAGCTAGAGACCCAGTACTTC
>TRBJ1-1|NA|TRBV15|NA
CATSIIGVNTEAFF
TGTGCCACCAGCATTATAGGAGTTAACACTGAAGCTTTCTTT
>TRBJ2-3|NA|TRBV5-4|TRBD2
CASSTGLAGGLGGTQYF
TGTGCCAGCAGCACGGGACTAGCGGGGGGGCTGGGTGGTACGCAGTATTTT
>TRBJ1-1|NA|TRBV7-8|TRBD1
CASSLTGGANTEAFF
TGTGCCAGCAGCTTAACAGGGGGCGCGAACACTGAAGCTTTCTTT
>TRBJ2-3|NA|TRBV10-3|NA
CAISGRGRGADTQYF
TGTGCCATCAGTGGGCGAGGCAGGGGCGCAGATACGCAGTATTTT
>TRBJ2-7|NA|TRBV29-1|NA
CSVGLVDEQYF
TGCAGCGTTGGGCTAGTGGATGAGCAGTACTTC
>TRBJ1-4|NA|TRBV11-2|NA
CASSLVGRLGEKLFF
TGTGCCAGCAGCTTGGTGGGGAGGCTTGGTGAAAAACTGTTTTTT
>TRBJ1-6|NA|TRBV13|NA
CASRIPKGYENSPLHF
TGTGCCAGCAGAATCCCTAAGGGGTATGAAAATTCACCCCTCCACTTT
>TRBJ2-3|NA|TRBV5-1|NA
CASGRDTGTDTQYF
TGCGCCAGCGGCCGTGACACGGGGACAGATACGCAGTATTTT
>TRBJ1-2|NA|TRBV9|TRBD1
CASSVGQGASYGYTF
TGTGCCAGCAGCGTAGGACAGGGGGCGAGCTATGGCTACACCTTC
>TRBJ2-1|NA|TRBV6-2/TRBV6-3|TRBD1
CASSYTLKGQGIGRNEQFF
TGTGCCAGCAGTTACACCTTGAAGGGACAGGGGATTGGTCGCAATGAGCAGTTCTTC
>TRBJ2-3|NA|TRBV9|TRBD2
CASSLTSGRTDTQYF
TGTGCCAGCAGCCTTACTAGCGGGAGGACAGATACGCAGTATTTT
>TRBJ2-1|NA|TRBV10-3|NA
CAISETGSFRDEQFF
TGTGCCATCAGTGAAACAGGATCCTTTCGGGATGAGCAGTTCTTC
>TRBJ2-7|NA|TRBV18|NA
CASSPVQGYEQYF
TGTGCCAGCTCACCAGTCCAGGGCTACGAGCAGTACTTC
>TRBJ2-2|NA|TRBV7-9|TRBD2
CASSTTERLAGEAGELFF
TGTGCCAGCAGCACCACCGAGAGACTAGCGGGAGAGGCCGGGGAGCTGTTTTTT
>TRBJ2-7|NA|TRBV7-8|TRBD2
CASSLSRVTSGKSYEQYF
TGTGCCAGCAGCTTAAGTAGGGTAACTAGCGGGAAGTCCTACGAGCAGTACTTC
>TRBJ1-3|NA|TRBV19|TRBD1
CASSGTGDNSGNTIYF
TGTGCCAGTAGCGGGACAGGGGACAACTCTGGAAACACCATATATTTT
>TRBJ1-3|NA|TRBV19|TRBD1
CASNRHKTGENTIYF
TGTGCCAGTAACCGCCATAAGACAGGGGAAAACACCATATATTTT
>TRBJ2-3|NA|TRBV11-3|TRBD2
CASSPGTSGGGGTDTQYF
TGTGCCAGCAGTCCGGGGACTAGCGGGGGTGGAGGCACAGATACGCAGTATTTT
>TRBJ1-1|once|TRBV5-4|TRBD1
CASSGTGLMNTEAFF
TGTGCCAGCAGTGGGACAGGGTTAATGAACACTGAAGCTTTCTTT